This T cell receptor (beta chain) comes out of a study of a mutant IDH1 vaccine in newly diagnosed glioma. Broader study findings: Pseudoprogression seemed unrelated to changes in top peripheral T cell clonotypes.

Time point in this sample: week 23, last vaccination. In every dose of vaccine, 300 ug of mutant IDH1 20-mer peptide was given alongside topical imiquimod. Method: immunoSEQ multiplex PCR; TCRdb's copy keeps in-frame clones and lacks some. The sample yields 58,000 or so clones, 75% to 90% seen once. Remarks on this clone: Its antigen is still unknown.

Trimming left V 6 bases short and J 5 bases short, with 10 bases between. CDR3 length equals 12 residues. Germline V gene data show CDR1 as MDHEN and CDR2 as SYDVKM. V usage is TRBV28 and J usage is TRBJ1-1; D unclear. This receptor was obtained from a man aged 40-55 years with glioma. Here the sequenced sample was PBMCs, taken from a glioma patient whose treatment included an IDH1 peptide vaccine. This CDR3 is CASSPDTTEAFF. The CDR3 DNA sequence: TGTGCCAGCAGCCCCGACACGACTGAAGCTTTCTTT.